This T cell receptor beta chain was sequenced for a study of blood T cells in healthy people across ages. Overall study context: Per two T cells, about one barcoded beta molecule was captured through template switching. Study findings and constraints: Strong correlation linked observed beta diversity and percent naive T cells.

A word on this clonotype: Its antigen is not identified.

Germline CDR1 and CDR2: SGHRS and YFSETQ. V gave up 4 bases and J gave up 6 bases, with 11 bases separating them. CDR3 size: 14 residues. Sample-barcoded 5' priming and a J-beta primer mix drove a second PCR of about 6 to 12 cycles. A tag from a template-switch adaptor with 12 random nucleotides marked each cDNA molecule. TCRdb recomputed calls from the 5' RACE reads with MiXCR, one row per CDR3 protein. Altogether some 880,000 distinct CDR3 sequences are present, approximately 35% being singletons, with the ten largest covering over 10%. Input material: blood. The receptor's source is a young man in good health. The chain is built from TRBV5-1 and TRBJ1-6; D is unclear. DNA for the CDR3: TGCGCCAGCAGCCCGGACGGGCCTAATTCACCCCTCCACTTT. It specifies CASSPDGPNSPLHF.